This T cell receptor beta chain was obtained from a study of cytomegalovirus exposure and HLA in healthy donors. Study information: Earlier sequencing of 150 million to 200 million T cells yielded 90 million to 140 million unique TCR beta sequences.

Primers included in the PCR were 60 Vbeta and 13 Jbeta primers. Here immunoSEQ multiplex PCR was the method, and the copy in TCRdb shows in-frame clones only, minus some. The data show about 120,000 clones, roughly 79% seen once. As concerns this clone: Its antigen is undetermined.

Study-level findings and limits: The study flagged about 150 TCR beta chains as cytomegalovirus-associated.

Trimming at V came to 3 bases and at J to 5 bases, leaving 4 bases not matched to a gene. This CDR3 contains 15 residues. Germline V gene data show CDR1 as MRHNA and CDR2 as SNTAGT. The sequenced sample was PBMCs. The chain joins TRBV6-4 to TRBJ2-1; 10 bases are shared with TRBD1. The sequence came from a woman aged 30 to 39 in good health and CMV-seronegative. In DNA form, the CDR3 reads TGTGCCAGCAGTGAAGGGACAGGGGATAACAATGAGCAGTTCTTC. Translated: CASSEGTGDNNEQFF.